This TCR beta chain originates from a study of shared clonotypes between healthy human individuals. Evenly divided among several immunoSEQ plates was the genomic DNA of each subset. Some clones are missing from TCRdb's copy, which holds only in-frame ones; the method was immunoSEQ multiplex PCR. The sample shows approximately 1.4 million clones, 95% to 99% of them seen only once. All donors were healthy HIV-negative adults lacking recent acute infections or vaccinations. The germline CDR1 and CDR2 sequences are MDHEN and SYDVKM. The CDR3 loop spans 17 amino acids. V lost 7 bases and J lost 5; bases outside the gene matches: 13.

The V gene is TRBV28, the J gene TRBJ2-3; the match to TRBD2 covers 12 bases. The TCR was taken from a man aged 25-45 years in good health. Material: naive CD4+ T cells sorted from blood. The subset: CD45RA+ positively selected. CDR3 protein: CASNTSGRSRGGDTQYF. The CDR3 DNA reads as TGTGCCAGCAATACTAGCGGGAGGTCGAGGGGGGGAGATACGCAGTATTTT.